This T cell receptor beta chain was obtained from a study of coeliac disease. General study findings and limits: Active celiac intraepithelial and lamina propria samples had lower TRB and TRG clonality than control samples.

The V end was cut by 0 bases, the J end by 4 bases, with 8 bases between. The length of the CDR3 is 13 residues. Germline loops: CDR1 SGHKS, CDR2 YYEKEE (reference sequence). Assay used: immunoSEQ multiplex PCR; TCRdb lists only in-frame clones, some missing. Found here are approximately 3,800 clones, 65% to 70% of them singletons; the top ten hold around 5.4%. This clone appeared a few times. Antigen specificity is unknown. The sample consisted of intraepithelial lymphocytes from the gut. This clonotype was obtained from a woman aged 55-69 years with active celiac disease. The gene calls are TRBV5-5 and TRBJ2-7; D gene ambiguous. The DNA of the CDR3 is TGTGCCAGCAGCTTGGTAACAGCTTACGAGCAGTACTTC. It specifies CASSLVTAYEQYF.